This T cell receptor beta chain was captured in a study of CD8 T cells in Susac syndrome. The CDR3 has 14 amino acids. V lost 5 bases and J 5 bases, leaving 13 bases between the germline ends. The germline gives CDR1 SGHTA, CDR2 FQGNSA. TCR beta sequencing covered blood CD8+ and CD4+ T cells. Purification of the CD8+ and CD4+ T cells relied on negative isolation, and TEMRA cells underwent FACS enrichment. When the RNA was reverse transcribed, random hexamers were used with an input of 0.5 to 1 ug. Amplification of TCR beta CDR3 across 54 Vbeta and 13 Jbeta was performed with immunoSEQ multiplex PCR. TCRdb reprocessed the immunoSEQ multiplex PCR reads with MiXCR, giving one entry per CDR3 protein. The sample carries 300,000 or so distinct CDR3 sequences, about 90% recorded once.

Source material: CD4+ T cells from PBMCs. The gene calls are TRBV7-2 and TRBJ2-4; possibly TRBD2 for D (6 bases). The receptor comes from a human donor with multiple sclerosis. CDR3 in DNA: TGTGCCAGCAGCCGAGGAGGGCTAGAAAACATTCAGTACTTC. Translation: CASSRGGLENIQYF. Drawing the rest from reference TRBV7-2 and TRBJ2-4, the complete variable domain is GAGVSQSPSNKVTEKGKDVELRCDPISGHTALYWYRQSLGQGLEFLIYFQGNSAPDKSGLPSDRFSAERTGGSVSTLTIQRTQQEDSAVYLCASSRGGLENIQYFGAGTRLSVL.